One and the same sample provided the 2 T cell receptor beta chains below, sequenced in a study of blood T cell repertoires in COVID-19 (dated by TCRdb to the early 2020s). Libraries were built with the immunoSEQ multiplex PCR assay. TCRdb carries this immuneACCESS record with in-frame sequences only. Its versions omit some clonotypes, under half of them owing to an unresolved V gene in the studies checked, with the rest unexplained. The sample data list about 91,000 clones, and about four fifths of these were observed just once. Around 7.3% of the sample goes to the ten largest clones. Material for sequencing was peripheral blood. The receptors come from a man in his fifties or sixties with active or convalescent COVID-19.

CDR3 region: CASNLGASYEQYF. CDR3 bases: TGTGCCAGCAACCTAGGGGCCTCCTACGAGCAGTACTTC. The chain links TRBV28 to TRBJ2-7; TRBD1 might be the D (5 bases). The CDR3 totals 13 residues. Looked up from germline, CDR1 is MDHEN and CDR2 is SYDVKM. Trimming pared 7 bases from V and 0 bases from J, leaving 10 bases between.

The V gene is TRBV7-8, the J gene TRBJ1-1, with D unclear. The V end lost 0 bases, the J end lost 4 bases, and 6 bases lay between the germline ends. This CDR3 comprises 13 residues. CDR1 is SGHVS, CDR2 FQNEAQ, per germline. The CDR3, as DNA: TGTGCCAGCAGCTTAGCGGAGGGCACTGAAGCTTTCTTT. It encodes CASSLAEGTEAFF.